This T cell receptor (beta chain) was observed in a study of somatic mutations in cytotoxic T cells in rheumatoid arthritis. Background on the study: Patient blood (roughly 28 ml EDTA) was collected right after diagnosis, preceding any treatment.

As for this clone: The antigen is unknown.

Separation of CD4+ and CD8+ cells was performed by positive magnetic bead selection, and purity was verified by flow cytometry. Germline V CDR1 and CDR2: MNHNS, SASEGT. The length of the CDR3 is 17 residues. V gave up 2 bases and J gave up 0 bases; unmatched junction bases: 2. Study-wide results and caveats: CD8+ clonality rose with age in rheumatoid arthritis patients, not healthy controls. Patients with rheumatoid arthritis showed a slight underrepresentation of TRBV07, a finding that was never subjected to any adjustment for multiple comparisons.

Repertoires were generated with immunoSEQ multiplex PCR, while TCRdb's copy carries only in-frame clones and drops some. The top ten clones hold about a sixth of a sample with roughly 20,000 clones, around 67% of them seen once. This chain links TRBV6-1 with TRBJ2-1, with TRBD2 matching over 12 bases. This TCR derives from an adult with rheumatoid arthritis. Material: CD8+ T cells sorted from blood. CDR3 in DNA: TGTGCCAGCAGTGAACTAGCGGGGGGGCCCTCCTACAATGAGCAGTTCTTC. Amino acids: CASSELAGGPSYNEQFF.